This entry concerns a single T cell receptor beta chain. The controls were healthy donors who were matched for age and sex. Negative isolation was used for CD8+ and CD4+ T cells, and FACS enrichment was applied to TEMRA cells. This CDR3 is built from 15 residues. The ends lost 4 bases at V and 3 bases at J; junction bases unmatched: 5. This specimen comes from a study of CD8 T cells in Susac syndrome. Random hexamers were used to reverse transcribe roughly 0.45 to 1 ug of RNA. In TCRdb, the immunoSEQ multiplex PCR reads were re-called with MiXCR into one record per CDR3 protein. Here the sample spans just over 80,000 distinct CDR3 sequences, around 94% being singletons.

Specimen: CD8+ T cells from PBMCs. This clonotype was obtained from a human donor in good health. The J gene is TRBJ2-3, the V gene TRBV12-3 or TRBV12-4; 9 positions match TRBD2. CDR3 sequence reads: CASSYSGGRTDTQYF. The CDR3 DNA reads TGTGCCAGCAGTTATAGCGGGGGAAGGACAGATACGCAGTATTTT.